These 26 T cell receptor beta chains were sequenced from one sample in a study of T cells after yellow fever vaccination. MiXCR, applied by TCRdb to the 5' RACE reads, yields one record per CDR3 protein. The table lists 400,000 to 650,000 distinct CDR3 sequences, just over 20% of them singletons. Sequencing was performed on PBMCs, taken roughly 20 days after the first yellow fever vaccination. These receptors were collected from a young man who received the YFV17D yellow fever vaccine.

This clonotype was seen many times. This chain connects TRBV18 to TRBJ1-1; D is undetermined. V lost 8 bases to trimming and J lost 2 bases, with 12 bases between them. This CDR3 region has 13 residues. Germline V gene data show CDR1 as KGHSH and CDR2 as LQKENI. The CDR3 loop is CASSPQENTEAFF. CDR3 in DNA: TGTGCCAGCAGCCCGCAGGAAAACACTGAAGCTTTCTTT.

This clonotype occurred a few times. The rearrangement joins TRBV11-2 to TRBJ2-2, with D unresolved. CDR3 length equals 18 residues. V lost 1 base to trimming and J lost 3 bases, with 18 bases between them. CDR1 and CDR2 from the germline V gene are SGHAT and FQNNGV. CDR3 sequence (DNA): TGTGCCAGCAGCTTAGGATCTTTGTCCGGGTTAGACACCGGGGAGCTGTTTTTT. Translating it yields CASSLGSLSGLDTGELFF.

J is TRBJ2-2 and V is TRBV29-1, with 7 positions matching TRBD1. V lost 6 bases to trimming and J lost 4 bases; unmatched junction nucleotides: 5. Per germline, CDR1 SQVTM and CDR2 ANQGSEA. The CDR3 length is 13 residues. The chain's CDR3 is CSVNRGTTGELFF. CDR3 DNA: TGCAGCGTGAACAGGGGAACCACCGGGGAGCTGTTTTTT.

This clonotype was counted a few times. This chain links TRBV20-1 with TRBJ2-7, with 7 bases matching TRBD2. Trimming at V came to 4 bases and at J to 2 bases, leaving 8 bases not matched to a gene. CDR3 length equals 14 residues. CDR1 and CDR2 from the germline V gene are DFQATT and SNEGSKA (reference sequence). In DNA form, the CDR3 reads TGCAGTGCTAAGAGCGGGGAGGGTACCTACGAGCAGTACTTC. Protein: CSAKSGEGTYEQYF.

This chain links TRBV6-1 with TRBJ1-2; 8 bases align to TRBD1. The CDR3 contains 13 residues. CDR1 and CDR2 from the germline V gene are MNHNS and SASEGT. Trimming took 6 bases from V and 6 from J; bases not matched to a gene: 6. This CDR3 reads CASSADRVHGYTF. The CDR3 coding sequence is TGTGCCAGCAGCGCGGACAGGGTACATGGCTACACCTTC.

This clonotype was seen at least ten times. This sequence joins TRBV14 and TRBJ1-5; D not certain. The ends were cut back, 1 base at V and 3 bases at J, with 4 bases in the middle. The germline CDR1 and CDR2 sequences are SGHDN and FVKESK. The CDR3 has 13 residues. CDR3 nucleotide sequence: TGTGCCAGCAGCCAAGGCCCCAATCAGCCCCAGCATTTT. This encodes CASSQGPNQPQHF. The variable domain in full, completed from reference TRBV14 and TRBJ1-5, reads EAGVTQFPSHSVIEKGQTVTLRCDPISGHDNLYWYRRVMGKEIKFLLHFVKESKQDESGMPNNRFLAERTGGTYSTLKVQPAELEDSGVYFCASSQGPNQPQHFGDGTRLSIL.

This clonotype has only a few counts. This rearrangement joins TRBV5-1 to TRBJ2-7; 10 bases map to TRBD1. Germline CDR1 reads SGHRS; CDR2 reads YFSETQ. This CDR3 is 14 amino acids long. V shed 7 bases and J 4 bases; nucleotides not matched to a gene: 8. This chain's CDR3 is CASHDRGRSYEQYF. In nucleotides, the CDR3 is TGCGCCAGCCATGACAGGGGGCGTTCGTACGAGCAGTACTTC.

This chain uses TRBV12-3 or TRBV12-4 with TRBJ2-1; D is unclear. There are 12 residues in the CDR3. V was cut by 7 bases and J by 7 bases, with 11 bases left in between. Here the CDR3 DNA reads TGTGCCAGCACGATTAGCTCGAATGAGCAGTTCTTC. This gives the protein CASTISSNEQFF.

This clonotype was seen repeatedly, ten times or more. CDR3: CASSLGGSYGYTF. The CDR3 DNA follows: TGTGCCAGCAGCTTAGGGGGGAGCTATGGCTACACCTTC. The J gene is TRBJ1-2, the V gene TRBV7-6; a weak D match, TRBD1 (5 bases). This CDR3 contains 13 residues. Trimming shortened V by 1 base and J by 4 bases, and 7 bases separated the two germline ends. The V gene's germline CDR1 is SGHVS and CDR2 FNYEAQ.

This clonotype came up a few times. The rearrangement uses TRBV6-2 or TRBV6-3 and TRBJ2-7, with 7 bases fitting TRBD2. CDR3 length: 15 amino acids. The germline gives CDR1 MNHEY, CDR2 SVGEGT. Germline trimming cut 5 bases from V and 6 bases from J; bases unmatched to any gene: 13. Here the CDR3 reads CASSIKRGTNSEQYV. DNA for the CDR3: TGTGCCAGCAGTATTAAGCGAGGGACTAACAGCGAGCAGTACGTC.

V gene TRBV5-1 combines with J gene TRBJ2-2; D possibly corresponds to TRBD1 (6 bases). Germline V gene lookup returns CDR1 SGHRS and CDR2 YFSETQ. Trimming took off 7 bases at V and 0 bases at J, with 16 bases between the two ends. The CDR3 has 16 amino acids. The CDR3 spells CASAWEQGANTGELFF. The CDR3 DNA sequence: TGCGCCAGCGCCTGGGAACAGGGAGCGAACACCGGGGAGCTGTTTTTT.

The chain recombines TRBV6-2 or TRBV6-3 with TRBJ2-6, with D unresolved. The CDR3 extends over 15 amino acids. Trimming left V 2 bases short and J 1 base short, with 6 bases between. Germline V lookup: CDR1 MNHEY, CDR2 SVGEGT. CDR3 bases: TGTGCCAGCAGTTACGTCCGATCTGGGGCCAACGTCCTGACTTTC. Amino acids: CASSYVRSGANVLTF.

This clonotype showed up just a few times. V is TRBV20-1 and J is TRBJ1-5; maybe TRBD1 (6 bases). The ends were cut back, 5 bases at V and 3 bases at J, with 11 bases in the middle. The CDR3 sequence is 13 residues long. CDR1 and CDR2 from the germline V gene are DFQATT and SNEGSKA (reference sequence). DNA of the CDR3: TGCAGTGCTTTACAGGGTACCAATCAGCCCCAGCATTTT. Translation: CSALQGTNQPQHF.

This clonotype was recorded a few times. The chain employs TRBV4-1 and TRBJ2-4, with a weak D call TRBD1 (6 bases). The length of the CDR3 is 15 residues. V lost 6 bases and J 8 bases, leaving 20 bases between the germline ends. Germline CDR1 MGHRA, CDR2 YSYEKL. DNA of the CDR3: TGCGCCAGCAGAGCCCGGATGGGACAAGCAGACATTCAGTACTTC. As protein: CASRARMGQADIQYF.

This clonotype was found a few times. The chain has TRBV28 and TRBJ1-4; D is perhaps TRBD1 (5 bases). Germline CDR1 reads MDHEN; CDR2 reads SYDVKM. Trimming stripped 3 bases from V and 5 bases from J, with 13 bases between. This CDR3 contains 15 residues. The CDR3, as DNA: TGTGCCAGCAGTTTTATAATTGGGGGAAATGAAAAACTGTTTTTT. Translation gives CASSFIIGGNEKLFF.

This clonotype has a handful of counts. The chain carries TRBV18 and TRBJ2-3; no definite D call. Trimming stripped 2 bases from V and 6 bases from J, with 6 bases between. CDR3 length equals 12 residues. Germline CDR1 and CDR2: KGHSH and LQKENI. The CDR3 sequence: CASSPMLDTQYF. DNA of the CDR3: TGTGCCAGCTCACCAATGCTGGATACGCAGTATTTT. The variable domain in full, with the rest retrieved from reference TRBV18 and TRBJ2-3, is NAGVMQNPRHLVRRRGQEARLRCSPMKGHSHVYWYRQLPEEGLKFMVYLQKENIIDESGMPKERFSAEFPKEGPSILRIQQVVRGDSAAYFCASSPMLDTQYFGPGTRLTVL.

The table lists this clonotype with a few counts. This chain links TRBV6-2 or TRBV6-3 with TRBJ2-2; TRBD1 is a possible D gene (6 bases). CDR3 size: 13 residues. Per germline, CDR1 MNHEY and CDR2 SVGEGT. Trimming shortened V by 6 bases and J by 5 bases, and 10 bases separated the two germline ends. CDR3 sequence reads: CASRSQGTGELFF. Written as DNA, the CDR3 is TGTGCCAGCAGATCCCAGGGGACCGGGGAGCTGTTTTTT.

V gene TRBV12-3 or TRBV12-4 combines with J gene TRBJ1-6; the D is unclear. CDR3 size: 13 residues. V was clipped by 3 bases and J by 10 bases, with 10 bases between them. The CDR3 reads CASSLASDSPLHF. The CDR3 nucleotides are TGTGCCAGCAGTTTGGCCAGTGACTCACCCCTCCACTTT.

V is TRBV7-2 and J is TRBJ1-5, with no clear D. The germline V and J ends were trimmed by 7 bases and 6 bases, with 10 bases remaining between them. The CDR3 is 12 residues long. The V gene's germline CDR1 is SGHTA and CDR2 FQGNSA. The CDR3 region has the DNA TGTGCCAGCACTGACGGGCGTCAGCCCCAGCATTTT. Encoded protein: CASTDGRQPQHF.

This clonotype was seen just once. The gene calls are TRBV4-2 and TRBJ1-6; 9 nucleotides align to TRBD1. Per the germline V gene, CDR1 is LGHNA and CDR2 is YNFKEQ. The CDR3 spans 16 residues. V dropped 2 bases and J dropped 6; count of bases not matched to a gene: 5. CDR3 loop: CASSQPGQGGNSPLHF. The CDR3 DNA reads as TGTGCCAGCAGCCAACCGGGACAGGGTGGTAATTCACCCCTCCACTTT.

In nucleotides, the CDR3 is TGCAGCGTTGCATTTGGAGCAACTAATGAAAAACTGTTTTTT. Amino acids: CSVAFGATNEKLFF. The gene calls are TRBV29-1 and TRBJ1-4; no definite D call. Deletions cut 4 bases from V and 0 bases from J, with 9 bases between. This CDR3 comprises 14 residues. In germline, CDR1 is SQVTM, CDR2 ANQGSEA.

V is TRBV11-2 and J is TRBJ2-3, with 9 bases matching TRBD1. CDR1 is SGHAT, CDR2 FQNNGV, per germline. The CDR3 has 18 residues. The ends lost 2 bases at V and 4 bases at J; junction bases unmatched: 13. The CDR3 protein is CASSLFLGGYRGPDTQYF. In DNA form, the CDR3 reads TGTGCCAGCAGCTTATTTCTGGGCGGGTACAGGGGGCCAGATACGCAGTATTTT. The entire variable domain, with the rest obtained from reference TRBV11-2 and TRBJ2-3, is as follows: EAGVAQSPRYKIIEKRQSVAFWCNPISGHATLYWYQQILGQGPKLLIQFQNNGVVDDSQLPKDRFSAERLKGVDSTLKIQPAKLEDSAVYLCASSLFLGGYRGPDTQYFGPGTRLTVL.

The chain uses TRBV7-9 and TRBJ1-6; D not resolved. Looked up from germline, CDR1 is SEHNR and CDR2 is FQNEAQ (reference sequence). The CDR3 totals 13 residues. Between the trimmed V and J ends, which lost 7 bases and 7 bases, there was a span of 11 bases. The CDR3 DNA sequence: TGTGCCAGCAAGTACAGCGCCAATTCACCCCTCCACTTT. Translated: CASKYSANSPLHF.

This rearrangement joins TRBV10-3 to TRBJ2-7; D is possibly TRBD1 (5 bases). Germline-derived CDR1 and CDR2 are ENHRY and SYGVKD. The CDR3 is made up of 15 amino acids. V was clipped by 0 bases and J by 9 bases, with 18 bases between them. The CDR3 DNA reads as TGTGCCATCAGTGAGTCATGGGAAGGGGCAGCTCGGCAGTACTTC. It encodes CAISESWEGAARQYF.

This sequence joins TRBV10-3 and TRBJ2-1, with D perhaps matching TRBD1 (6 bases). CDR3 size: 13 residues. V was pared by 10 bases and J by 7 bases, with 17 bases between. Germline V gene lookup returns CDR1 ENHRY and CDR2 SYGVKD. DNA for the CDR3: TGTGCCAGCACAGGGTCCGGTGGGAATGAGCAGTTCTTC. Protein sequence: CASTGSGGNEQFF.

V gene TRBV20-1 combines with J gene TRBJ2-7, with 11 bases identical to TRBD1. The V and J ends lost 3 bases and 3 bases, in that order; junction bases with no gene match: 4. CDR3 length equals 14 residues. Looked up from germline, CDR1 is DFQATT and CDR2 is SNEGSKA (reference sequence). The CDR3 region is CSARGDRGFYEQYF. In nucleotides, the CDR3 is TGCAGTGCTAGGGGGGACAGGGGGTTCTACGAGCAGTACTTC.